This TCR beta chain was obtained from a study of OX40 agonist ivuxolimab in advanced cancers. The assay was immunoSEQ multiplex PCR, and TCRdb's table has in-frame clones only and misses some. The data contain more than 45,000 clones, around 85% of them seen just once; the ten biggest clones take up about 0.95%. Anyone with autoimmune disease history or systemic immunosuppression was excluded. Blood draws occurred at baseline, cycle 4 day 1, and cycle 7 day 1. The CDR3 totals 16 residues. Germline trimming cut 7 bases from V and 1 base from J; bases unmatched to any gene: 7. Germline CDR1 reads MNHEY; CDR2 reads SMNVEV (reference sequence). With regard to this clone: Its antigen is currently unknown.

Study results and caveats: Expanded clones were, on average, more numerous among CD8+ T cells than CD4+.

The source of this sequence is an adult with an advanced solid tumor such as melanoma, head and neck, liver or kidney cancer. The chain joins TRBV27 to TRBJ2-3; 11 bases are a match to TRBD2. The source was CD4+ or CD8+ T cells sorted from blood, collected in a trial of the OX40 agonist ivuxolimab. The CDR3 DNA is TGTGCCAGCACCTCGGGACTAGCGGAGGGCACAGATACGCAGTATTTT. Its translation: CASTSGLAEGTDTQYF.